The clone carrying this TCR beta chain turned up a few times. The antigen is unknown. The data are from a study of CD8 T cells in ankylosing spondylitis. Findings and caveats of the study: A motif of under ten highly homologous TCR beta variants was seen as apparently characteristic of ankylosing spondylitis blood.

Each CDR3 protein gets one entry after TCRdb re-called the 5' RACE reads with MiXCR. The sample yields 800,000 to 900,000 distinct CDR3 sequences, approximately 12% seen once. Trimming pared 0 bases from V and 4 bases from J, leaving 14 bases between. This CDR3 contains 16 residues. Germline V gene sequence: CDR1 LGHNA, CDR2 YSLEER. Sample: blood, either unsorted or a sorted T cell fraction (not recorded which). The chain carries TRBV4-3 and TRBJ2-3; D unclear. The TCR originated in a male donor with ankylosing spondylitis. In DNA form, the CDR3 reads TGCGCCAGCAGCCAAGAGTTGAAACTCGCCGCAGATACGCAGTATTTT. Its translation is CASSQELKLAADTQYF.